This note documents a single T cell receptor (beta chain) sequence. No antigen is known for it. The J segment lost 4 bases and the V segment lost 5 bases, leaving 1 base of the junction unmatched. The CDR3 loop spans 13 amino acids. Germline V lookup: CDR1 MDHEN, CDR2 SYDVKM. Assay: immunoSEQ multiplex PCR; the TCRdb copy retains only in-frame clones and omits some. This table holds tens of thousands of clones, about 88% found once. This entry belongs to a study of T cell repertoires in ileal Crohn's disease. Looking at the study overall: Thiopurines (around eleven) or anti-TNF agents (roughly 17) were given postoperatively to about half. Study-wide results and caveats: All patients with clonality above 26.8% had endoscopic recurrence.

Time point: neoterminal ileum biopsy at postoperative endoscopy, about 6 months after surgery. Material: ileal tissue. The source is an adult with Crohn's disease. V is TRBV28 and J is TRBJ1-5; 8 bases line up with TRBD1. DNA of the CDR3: TGTGCCAGCAGTACAGGGGGGAATCAGCCCCAGCATTTT. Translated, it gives CASSTGGNQPQHF.